This T cell receptor (beta chain) was observed in a study of OX40 agonist ivuxolimab in advanced cancers. Study-wide results and caveats: On average, CD8+ T cells had more expanded clones than CD4+.

TCRdb's table, derived via immunoSEQ multiplex PCR, lists solely in-frame clones and lacks some. The top ten clones hold roughly 0.79% of a sample with more than 95,000 clones, over 85% of them seen once. The germline V gene has CDR1 SEHNR and CDR2 FQNEAQ (reference sequence). The junction had 15 bases not matched to a gene; V was cut back by 5 bases and J by 8 bases. The CDR3 sequence is 16 residues long. With respect to this clone: What it recognizes is unknown.

This chain links TRBV7-9 with TRBJ1-2; the match to TRBD1 covers 9 bases. The sample was CD4+ or CD8+ T cells sorted from blood, taken in a trial of the OX40 agonist ivuxolimab. This receptor was identified in an adult with an advanced solid tumor such as melanoma, head and neck, liver or kidney cancer. In DNA, the CDR3 is TGTGCCAGCAGCCCACCTCAGGGACAGGGTAATCGAGGCTACACCTTC. This encodes CASSPPQGQGNRGYTF.